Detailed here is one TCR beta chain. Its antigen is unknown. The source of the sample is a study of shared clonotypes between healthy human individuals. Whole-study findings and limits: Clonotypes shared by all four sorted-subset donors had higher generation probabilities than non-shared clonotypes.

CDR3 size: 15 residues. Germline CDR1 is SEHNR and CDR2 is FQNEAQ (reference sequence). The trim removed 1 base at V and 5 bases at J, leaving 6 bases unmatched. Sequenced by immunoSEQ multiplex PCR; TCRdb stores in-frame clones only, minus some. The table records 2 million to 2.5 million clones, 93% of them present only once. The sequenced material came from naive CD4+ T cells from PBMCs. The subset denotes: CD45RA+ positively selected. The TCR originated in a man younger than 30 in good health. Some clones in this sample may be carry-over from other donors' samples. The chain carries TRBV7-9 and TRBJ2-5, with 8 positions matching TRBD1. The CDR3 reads CASSLGTGSFETQYF. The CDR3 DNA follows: TGTGCCAGCAGCTTAGGGACAGGGAGCTTTGAGACCCAGTACTTC. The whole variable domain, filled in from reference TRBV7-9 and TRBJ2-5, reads DTGVSQNPRHKITKRGQNVTFRCDPISEHNRLYWYRQTLGQGPEFLTYFQNEAQLEKSRLLSDRFSAERPKGSFSTLEIQRTEQGDSAMYLCASSLGTGSFETQYFGPGTRLLVL.